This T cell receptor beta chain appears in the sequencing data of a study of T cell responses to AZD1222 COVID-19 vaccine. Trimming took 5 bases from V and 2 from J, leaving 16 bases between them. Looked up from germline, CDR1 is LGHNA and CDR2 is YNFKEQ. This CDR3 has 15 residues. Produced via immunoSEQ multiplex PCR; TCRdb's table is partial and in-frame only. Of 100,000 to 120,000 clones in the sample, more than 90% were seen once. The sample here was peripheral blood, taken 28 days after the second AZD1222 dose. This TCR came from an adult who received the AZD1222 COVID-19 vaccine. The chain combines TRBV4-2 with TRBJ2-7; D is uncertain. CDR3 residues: CASSAPGARPYEQYF. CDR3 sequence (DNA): TGTGCCAGCAGCGCACCCGGCGCCCGTCCCTACGAGCAGTACTTC.